This entry is about one T cell receptor (beta chain). Its antigen is unidentified. The data stem from a study of response to subunit inactivated influenza vaccine. Trimming took 5 bases from V and 1 from J, leaving 8 bases between them. Germline V gene lookup returns CDR1 SEHNR and CDR2 FQNEAQ (reference sequence). The CDR3 is 13 residues long. Study outcomes and limitations: Few additional T cells are recruited per seasonal influenza vaccination, authors suggested.

TCRdb re-called the RT-PCR reads with MiXCR, one entry per CDR3 protein. The sample contains 530,000 or so distinct CDR3 sequences, roughly 25% of which appear only once. The origin of this receptor is a man aged 45-65 years who received an inactivated influenza vaccine. This chain joins TRBV7-9 and TRBJ2-5; D remains unclear. The sample consisted of CD4+ T cells sorted from PBMCs, taken less than 6 days after vaccination. The CDR3 sequence is CASSTRSQETQYF. DNA for the CDR3: TGTGCCAGCAGCACCCGGAGCCAAGAGACCCAGTACTTC.